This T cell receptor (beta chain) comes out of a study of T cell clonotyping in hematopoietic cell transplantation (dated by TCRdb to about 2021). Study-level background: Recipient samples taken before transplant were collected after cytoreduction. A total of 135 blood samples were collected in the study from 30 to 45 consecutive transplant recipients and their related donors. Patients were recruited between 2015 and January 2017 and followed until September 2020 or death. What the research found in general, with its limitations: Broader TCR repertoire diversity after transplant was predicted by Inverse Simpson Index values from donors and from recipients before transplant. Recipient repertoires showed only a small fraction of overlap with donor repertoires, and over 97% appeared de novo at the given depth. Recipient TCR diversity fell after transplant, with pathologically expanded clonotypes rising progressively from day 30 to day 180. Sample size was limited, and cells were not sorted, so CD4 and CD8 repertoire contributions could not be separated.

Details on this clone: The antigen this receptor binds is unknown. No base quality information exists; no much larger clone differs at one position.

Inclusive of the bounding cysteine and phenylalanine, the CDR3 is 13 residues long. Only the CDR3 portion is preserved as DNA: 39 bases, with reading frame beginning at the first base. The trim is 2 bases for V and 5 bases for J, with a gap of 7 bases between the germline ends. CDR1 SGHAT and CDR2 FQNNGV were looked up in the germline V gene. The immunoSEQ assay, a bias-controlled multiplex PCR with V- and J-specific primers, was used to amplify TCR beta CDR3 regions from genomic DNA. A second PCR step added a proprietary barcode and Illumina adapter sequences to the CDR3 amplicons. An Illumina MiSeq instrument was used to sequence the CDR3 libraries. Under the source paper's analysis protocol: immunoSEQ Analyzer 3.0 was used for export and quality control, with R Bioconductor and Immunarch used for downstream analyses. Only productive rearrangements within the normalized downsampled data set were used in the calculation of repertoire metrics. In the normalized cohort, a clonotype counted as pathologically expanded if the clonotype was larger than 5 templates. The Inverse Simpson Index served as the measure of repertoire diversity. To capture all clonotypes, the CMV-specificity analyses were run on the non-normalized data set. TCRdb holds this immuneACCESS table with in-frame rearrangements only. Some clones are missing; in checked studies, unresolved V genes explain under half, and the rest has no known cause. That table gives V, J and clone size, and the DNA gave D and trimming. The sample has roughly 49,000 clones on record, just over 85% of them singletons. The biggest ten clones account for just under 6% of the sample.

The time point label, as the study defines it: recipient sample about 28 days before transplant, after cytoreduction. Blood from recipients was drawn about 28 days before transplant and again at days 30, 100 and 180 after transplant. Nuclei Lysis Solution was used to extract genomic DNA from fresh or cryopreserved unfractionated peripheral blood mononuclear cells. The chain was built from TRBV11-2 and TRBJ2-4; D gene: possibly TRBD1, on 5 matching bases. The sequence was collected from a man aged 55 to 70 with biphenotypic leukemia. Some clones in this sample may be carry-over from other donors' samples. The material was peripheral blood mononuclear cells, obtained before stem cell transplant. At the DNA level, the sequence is TGTGCCAGCAGCTTACGACAGCAAAACATTCAGTACTTC. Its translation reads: CASSLRQQNIQYF.